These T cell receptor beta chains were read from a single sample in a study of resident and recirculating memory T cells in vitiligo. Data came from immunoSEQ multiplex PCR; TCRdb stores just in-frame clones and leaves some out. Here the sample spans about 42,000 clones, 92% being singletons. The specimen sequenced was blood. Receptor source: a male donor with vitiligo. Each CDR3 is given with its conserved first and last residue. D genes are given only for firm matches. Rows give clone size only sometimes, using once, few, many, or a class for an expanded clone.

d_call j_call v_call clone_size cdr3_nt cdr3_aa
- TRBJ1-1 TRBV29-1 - TGCAGCGTTGCGTCGGACACGGCTTTCTTT CSVASDTAFF
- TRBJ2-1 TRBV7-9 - TGTGCCAGCAGCTACCGTCGGGATGAGCAGTTCTTC CASSYRRDEQFF
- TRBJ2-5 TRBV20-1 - TGCAGTGTACTCGGGGAGACCCAGTACTTC CSVLGETQYF
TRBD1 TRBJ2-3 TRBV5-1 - TGCGCCAGCAGCTTGGGTGTACAGGGGTTAGATACGCAGTATTTT CASSLGVQGLDTQYF
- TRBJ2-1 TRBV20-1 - TGCAGTGCCCAGGGCTTGAATGAGCAGTTCTTC CSAQGLNEQFF
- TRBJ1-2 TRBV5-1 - TGCGCCAGCACCCGGTCGGGGGGCGCGGATGGCTACACCTTC CASTRSGGADGYTF
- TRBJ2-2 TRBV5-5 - TGTGCCAGCAGCTTGAGCGGGCGCGGGTCGGGGGAGCTGTTTTTT CASSLSGRGSGELFF
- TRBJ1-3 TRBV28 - TGTGCCAGCAGTTTAGGCGGGCGGGTTATAAACACCATATATTTT CASSLGGRVINTIYF
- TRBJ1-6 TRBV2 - TGTGCCAGCAGTGGGTGGGCCACGAATAATTCACCCCTCCACTTT CASSGWATNNSPLHF
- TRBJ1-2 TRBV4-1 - TGCGCCAGCAGCCGAGTCAGGGAGGGAGTCTCGGGGGGGTATGGCTACACCTTC CASSRVREGVSGGYGYTF
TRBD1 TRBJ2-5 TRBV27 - TGTGCCAGCAGTCTAAGGGACAGGCAAGAGACCCAGTACTTC CASSLRDRQETQYF
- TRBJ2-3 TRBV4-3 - TGCGCCAGCAGGGATGCGGGGGCCTCCACAGATACGCAGTATTTT CASRDAGASTDTQYF
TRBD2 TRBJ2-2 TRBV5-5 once TGTGCCAGCAGCTTGGCGGGGGGGCCCCCCGGGGAGCTGTTTTTT CASSLAGGPPGELFF
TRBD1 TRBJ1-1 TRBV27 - TGTGCCAGCGGCCTTTACAGGGGTCTTAGCTCTGAAGCTTTCTTT CASGLYRGLSSEAFF
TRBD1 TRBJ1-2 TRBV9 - TGTGCCAGCAGCGTAGGGACAGGGAACTATGGCTACACCTTC CASSVGTGNYGYTF
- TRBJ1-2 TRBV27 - TGTGCCAGCAGTCTAAACGGACAGCTTTATGGCTACACCTTC CASSLNGQLYGYTF
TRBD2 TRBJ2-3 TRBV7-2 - TGTGCCAGCAGCTTATATGGCGGGGGGGCCCCAGATACGCAGTATTTT CASSLYGGGAPDTQYF
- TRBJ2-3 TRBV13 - TGTGCCAGCAGCTTTAGACTACCCACAGATACGCAGTATTTT CASSFRLPTDTQYF
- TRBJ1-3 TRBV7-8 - TGTGCCAGCAGCTTAATTCCCCAGGCGAGCTCTGGAAACACCATATATTTT CASSLIPQASSGNTIYF
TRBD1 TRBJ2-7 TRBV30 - TGTGCCTGGAGGCATCAGGGGGCGTTCGAGCAGTACTTC CAWRHQGAFEQYF
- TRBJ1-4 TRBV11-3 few TGTGCCTTATGGCAAAAACTGTTTTTT CALWQKLFF
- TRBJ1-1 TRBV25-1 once TGTGCCAGCAGTGATCCGACTTTAGGGGTGCTATGCACTGAAGCTTTCTTT CASSDPTLGVLCTEAFF